The 30 T cell receptor beta chains given below trace back to one sample, sequenced in a study of tumor-infiltrating lymphocytes in primary liver carcinoma (dated by TCRdb to the late 2010s). Sequencing was carried out with an Illumina HiSeq 2500. TCRbeta-specific cDNA was reverse-transcribed from roughly 500 ng total RNA using a constant-region primer and ProtoScript II reverse transcriptase. The TCRbeta libraries were prepared through three rounds of nested multiplex PCR following a slightly modified ARM-PCR procedure. Each of the first two PCR rounds ran for about 10 cycles and used multiplex TRBV1-TRBV30 forward primers together with a Cbeta reverse primer. TCRdb reworked the public reads: Q25 trimming with fastp, MiXCR clone assembly, productive beta chains retained. For every CDR3 protein sequence, its rows merge into one entry that carries the most common genes and DNA. In this sample the table shows some 38,000 distinct CDR3 sequences, around 74% of which occur a single time. The ten largest make up roughly 15% of the sample.

Without any cell sorting, total RNA and DNA were extracted together from around 20-30 mg of bulk tissue using the AllPrep DNA/RNA mini kit. Sequences were obtained from liver tumor tissue from sampling region 4. What this sample's cell subset or site label stands for: tumor region T4, right-lateral pole. The receptors were gathered from a man aged 35 to 55 with primary liver carcinoma and hepatitis B virus infection.

A word on this clonotype: A read error may produce the germline difference seen at one junction end. This chain uses TRBV7-6 with TRBJ2-7; D perhaps matches TRBD1 (6 bases). The CDR3 covers 12 residues. Germline V lookup: CDR1 SGHVS, CDR2 FNYEAQ. The CDR3 coding sequence is TGTGCCGGCAGCAACAACAGGGTCGAGCAGTACTTC. It yields the protein CAGSNNRVEQYF.

Of note for this clonotype: A junction end diverges from the germline sequence, so it may reflect a read error. The CDR3 protein is CTSSDSYSNQPQRF. The CDR3 coding sequence is TGCACCAGCAGTGACAGCTATAGCAATCAGCCCCAGCGTTTT. This sequence joins TRBV11-3 and TRBJ1-5; TRBD1 is a possible D gene (5 bases). The length of the CDR3 is 14 residues. Germline CDR1 is SGHNT and CDR2 is YENEEA. The entire variable domain, with the rest obtained from reference TRBV11-3 and TRBJ1-5, is as follows: EAGVVQSPRYKIIEKKQPVAFWCNPISGHNTLYWYLQNLGQGPELLIRYENEEAVDDSQLPKDRFSAERLKGVDSTLKIQPAELGDSAVYLCTSSDSYSNQPQRFGDGTRLSIL.

With regard to this clonotype: Lacking the conserved final phenylalanine or tryptophan, this CDR3 likely reflects a read error. The DNA for the CDR3 is TGTGCCAGCAGTCTGACGGGGTGTGGAAACACCATATATGTT. Its translation is CASSLTGCGNTIYV. The chain uses TRBV6-6 and TRBJ1-3; no firm D call. The CDR3 consists of 14 residues. V gave up 5 bases and J gave up 3 bases, with 11 bases separating them. In germline, CDR1 is MNHNY, CDR2 SVGAGI (reference sequence).

A note on this clonotype: One base away lies a much larger clone, so this may be a sequencing read error. The chain combines TRBV2 with TRBJ2-7; maybe TRBD1 (5 bases). CDR1 and CDR2 from the germline V gene are SNHLY and FYNNEI. The CDR3 is 12 residues long. Trimming cost V 4 bases and J 9 bases, with 13 bases left between them. CDR3 nucleotides: TGTGCCAGCAGTGTCCAGGGCCGCGGGCAGTACTTC. As protein: CASSVQGRGQYF.

This clonotype was seen a handful of times. A read error may explain this, as a much larger clone is one base away. This chain uses TRBV11-2 with TRBJ2-1, with a weak D call TRBD2 (6 bases). The length of the CDR3 is 16 residues. Germline CDR1 and CDR2: SGHAT and FQNNGV. Trimming left V 8 bases short and J 4 bases short, with 21 bases between. CDR3: CASCTGPCGVYNEQFF. CDR3 DNA: TGTGCCAGCTGCACCGGGCCCTGCGGGGTTTACAATGAGCAGTTCTTC.

Remarks on this clonotype: Here the CDR3 omits its conserved ending phenylalanine or tryptophan, so a read error is the likely source. The rearrangement joins TRBV11-2 to TRBJ2-7, with TRBD1 matching over 8 bases. The CDR3 runs to 16 residues. CDR1 is SGHAT, CDR2 FQNNGV, per germline. CDR3 nucleotides: TGTGCCAGTAGCTTAGCAGGGGGCCCCTTAGACTACGAGCAGTACTTA. This codes for CASSLAGGPLDYEQYL.

By share, this clonotype ranks as large. This chain uses TRBV11-2 with TRBJ2-2; 7 nucleotides agree with TRBD1. The CDR3 covers 15 residues. Germline loops: CDR1 SGHAT, CDR2 FQNNGV. Trimming took 5 bases from V and 5 from J; bases not matched to a gene: 8. In DNA form, the CDR3 reads TGTGCCAGCAGCCCCACCAGGGGGACAACCGGGGAGCTGTTTTTT. It encodes CASSPTRGTTGELFF. The whole variable domain, filled in from reference TRBV11-2 and TRBJ2-2, reads EAGVAQSPRYKIIEKRQSVAFWCNPISGHATLYWYQQILGQGPKLLIQFQNNGVVDDSQLPKDRFSAERLKGVDSTLKIQPAKLEDSAVYLCASSPTRGTTGELFFGEGSRLTVL.

About this clonotype itself: This may come from a read error, since a much larger clone is one base off. The J gene is TRBJ2-5, the V gene TRBV29-1; tentative D call: TRBD1 (6 bases). The CDR3 spans 13 residues. The germline V gene has CDR1 SQVTM and CDR2 ANQGSEA. The CDR3, as DNA: TGCAGCACTGGACAGAGAGTCCCAGAGATCCAGTACTTC. Translation gives CSTGQRVPEIQYF. The full variable domain, rest sourced from reference TRBV29-1 and TRBJ2-5, is SAVISQKPSRDICQRGTSLTIQCQVDSQVTMMFWYRQQPGQSLTLIATANQGSEATYESGFVIDKFPISRPNLTFSTLTVSNMSPEDSSIYLCSTGQRVPEIQYFGPGTRLLVL.

Comments on this clonotype: The germline gene is not matched at one end of the junction; a read error may be the cause. This chain joins TRBV11-3 and TRBJ2-1; no firm D call. This CDR3 contains 14 residues. CDR1 and CDR2 (germline): SGHNT, YENEEA. The CDR3 nucleotides read TGTGCCAGCTGCTTAGATGTCTCGAACAATGAGCAGCTCTTC. Encoded protein: CASCLDVSNNEQLF.

Note on this clonotype: At one of its ends the junction is not consistent with the germline gene, which may arise from a read error. The chain joins TRBV11-1 to TRBJ1-2, with 7 positions matching TRBD1. Per germline, CDR1 SGHAT and CDR2 FQDESV (reference sequence). The CDR3 totals 15 residues. CDR3 sequence: CASSRGRGANYGYTF. The CDR3 bases are TGTGCCAGCAGTCGCGGCAGGGGGGCGAACTATGGGTACACCTTC. Together with reference TRBV11-1 and TRBJ1-2, the CDR3 gives the full variable domain: EAEVAQSPRYKITEKSQAVAFWCDPISGHATLYWYRQILGQGPELLVQFQDESVVDDSQLPKDRFSAERLKGVDSTLKIQPAELGDSAMYLCASSRGRGANYGYTFGSGTRLTVV.

Worth noting for this clonotype: The junction departs from the called germline gene at one end, perhaps through a read error. The chain joins TRBV28 to TRBJ2-7, with D perhaps being TRBD1 or TRBD2 (5 bases each). This CDR3 has 11 residues. Germline V gives CDR1 MDHEN, CDR2 SYDVKM. This CDR3 is CASSIGDEQCF. As DNA, the CDR3 is TGTGCCAGCAGTATTGGGGACGAGCAGTGCTTC.

This clonotype was picked up many times. The chain links TRBV5-1 to TRBJ2-2; D remains unclear. There are 13 residues in the CDR3. Germline V gives CDR1 SGHRS, CDR2 YFSETQ. Trimming stripped 5 bases from V and 2 bases from J, with 7 bases between. CDR3 in DNA: TGCGCCAGCAGTCGCGCTAACACCGGGGAGCTGTTTTTT. The encoded protein is CASSRANTGELFF.

Comments on this clonotype: The conserved phenylalanine or tryptophan is not found at the CDR3 terminus, so this likely reflects a read error. The limits of the CDR3 on the DNA are not certain, so only TCRdb's listed CDR3 is given. This rearrangement joins TRBV11-1 to TRBJ1-6. The CDR3 length equals 13 residues, ends included. Germline V CDR1 and CDR2: SGHAT, FQDESV (reference sequence). The CDR3 reads CASSRTLVSPLHY.

This clonotype was picked up a small number of times. A much bigger clone sits one base away, suggesting this may be a read error. J is TRBJ1-5 and V is TRBV19; D is perhaps TRBD1 (6 bases). The CDR3 has 15 amino acids. In germline, CDR1 is LNHDA, CDR2 SQIVND (reference sequence). CDR3: CASSTGAGGGQPRHF. CDR3 nucleotides: TGTGCCAGTAGTACTGGGGCAGGAGGCGGACAGCCCCGGCATTTT. The full variable domain, its missing parts supplied by reference TRBV19 and TRBJ1-5, is DGGITQSPKYLFRKEGQNVTLSCEQNLNHDAMYWYRQDPGQGLRLIYYSQIVNDFQKGDIAEGYSVSREKKESFPLTVTSAQKNPTAFYLCASSTGAGGGQPRHFGDGTRLSIL.

As concerns this clonotype: A read error is possible here, since a much larger clone lies one base away. The genes are TRBV7-9 and TRBJ1-1; 10 bases are a match to TRBD1. The germline V gene encodes CDR1 SEHNR and CDR2 FQNEAQ (reference sequence). This CDR3 region has 16 residues. V lost 5 bases to trimming and J lost 4 bases; unmatched junction nucleotides: 10. The CDR3 bases are TGTGCCAGCAGCCCCCGGGGGACAGGGGTATTCACTGAAGCTTTCTTT. This gives the protein CASSPRGTGVFTEAFF.

Of note for this clonotype: This could be a read error, since a much larger clone is one nucleotide away. The rearrangement joins TRBV7-2 to TRBJ2-1; 8 bases agree with TRBD2. The CDR3 runs to 13 residues. The germline V gene has CDR1 SGHTA and CDR2 FQGNSA. The CDR3 DNA reads as TGTGCCAGCAGTACGACTAGCGTCCATGAGGAGTTCTTC. Its protein is CASSTTSVHEEFF.

With respect to this clonotype: Mismatch with germline at one junction end may stem from a read error. J is TRBJ2-7 and V is TRBV5-1; D gene uncertain. Germline loops: CDR1 SGHRS, CDR2 YFSETQ. The CDR3 spans 12 residues. CDR3 region: CASKHTDDEQYF. The DNA for the CDR3 is TGCGCCAGCAAACATACCGACGACGAGCAATACTTC.

About this clonotype itself: Germline and junction disagree at one end, which may indicate a read error. This chain links TRBV24-1 with TRBJ2-1, with D uncertain. Germline V CDR1 and CDR2: KGHDR, SFDVKD. The CDR3 consists of 13 residues. This CDR3 reads CSTSEGPYNEQSF. The CDR3, as DNA: TGTTCCACCAGTGAAGGTCCCTACAATGAGCAGTCCTTC.

As regards this clonotype: The junction departs from germline at one end; a sequencing error may be responsible. The chain is built from TRBV6-1 and TRBJ2-7; D is perhaps TRBD1 (5 bases). The CDR3 length is 14 residues. In germline, CDR1 is MNHNS, CDR2 SASEGT. The CDR3 region is CDSSEGDSSYEQYF. The DNA for the CDR3 is TGTGACAGCAGTGAAGGAGACAGCTCCTACGAGCAGTACTTC.

Of note for this clonotype: The germline gene is not matched at one end of the junction; a read error may be the cause. The chain links TRBV25-1 to TRBJ2-1; 7 nucleotides agree with TRBD2. The germline CDR1 and CDR2 sequences are MGHDK and SYGVNS. CDR3 length: 14 residues. CDR3 region: CASREGGVPNEQLF. DNA of the CDR3: TGTGCAAGCAGGGAGGGCGGGGTTCCCAATGAGCAGCTCTTC.

In the case of this clonotype: At one of its ends the junction is not consistent with the germline gene, which may arise from a read error. The chain employs TRBV11-2 and TRBJ1-4; D remains ambiguous. The CDR3 contains 15 residues. The V gene's germline CDR1 is SGHAT and CDR2 FQNNGV. The CDR3 DNA reads TGTGCCAGCAGCCCAGGAACCTTCCCGGGTGGAAAACCGTTTTTT. Translated: CASSPGTFPGGKPFF.

Of note for this clonotype: A junction boundary mismatches the germline segment, possibly from a read error. This chain connects TRBV4-3 to TRBJ2-2; 8 positions agree with TRBD2. Germline lookup yields CDR1 LGHNA and CDR2 YSLEER. The CDR3 is 18 residues long. The CDR3 bases are TGCGCCAGCTACCAAACCACTAGCGGACATACGAACACCCGGGAGCTGTTTTTT. It codes for CASYQTTSGHTNTRELFF.

Notes on this clonotype: A read error is likely, as this CDR3 ends without the conserved phenylalanine or tryptophan. The DNA is omitted, as the CDR3 cannot be located on it reliably, and the CDR3 follows TCRdb's listing. Here the CDR3 reads CDSSLTGSGEYGQYS. This chain joins TRBV11-1 and TRBJ2-7; no check of the table's D call, TRBD2, against the DNA was made. The CDR3 length equals 15 residues, ends included. CDR1 and CDR2 (germline): SGHAT, FQDESV (reference sequence).

This clonotype was counted once. Without the conserved terminal phenylalanine or tryptophan, this CDR3 likely stems from a read error. The chain has TRBV28 and TRBJ1-5, with 9 bases that match TRBD1. Germline V gene sequence: CDR1 MDHEN, CDR2 SYDVKM. The CDR3 consists of 14 residues. DNA for the CDR3: TGTACCAGCAGTCTGACAGGGGGAACGCAGCCCCAGCATATT. Translating gives CTSSLTGGTQPQHI.

Remarks on this clonotype: Germline is not matched at one junction end, which may reflect a read error. In nucleotides, the CDR3 is TGTGCCAGCAGCCCATGCAGCTACGAACAGTACTTC. This gives the protein CASSPCSYEQYF. V gene TRBV11-1 combines with J gene TRBJ2-7, with unresolved D. This CDR3 region has 12 residues. Germline V gene sequence: CDR1 SGHAT, CDR2 FQDESV (reference sequence).

Comment on this clonotype: The conserved phenylalanine or tryptophan normally closing the CDR3 is absent here, so this likely arose from a read error. This chain links TRBV6-1 with TRBJ2-1; 11 nucleotides agree with TRBD2. The germline CDR1 and CDR2 sequences are MNHNS and SASEGT. The CDR3 consists of 15 residues. Trimming cost V 1 base and J 6 bases; bases outside gene matches: 2. This CDR3 reads CASSEGTSGSNEQFL. CDR3 nucleotides: TGTGCCAGCAGTGAAGGAACTAGCGGGAGCAATGAGCAGTTCCTC.

This clonotype was detected a few times. One end of the junction varies from germline; a read error may be responsible. This chain joins TRBV14 and TRBJ2-1; D ambiguous. CDR3 size: 12 residues. Germline CDR1 SGHDN, CDR2 FVKESK. The CDR3 sequence is CVSTRSRIEQFF. The CDR3 DNA is TGTGTCAGCACCCGCTCCAGGATTGAGCAGTTCTTC.

A remark on this clonotype: The junction departs from the called germline gene at one end, perhaps through a read error. The chain has TRBV5-5 and TRBJ1-2; TRBD1 is a possible D gene (6 bases). CDR3 size: 16 residues. Germline V gene sequence: CDR1 SGHKS, CDR2 YYEKEE (reference sequence). CDR3 amino acids: CANSPHPDRINYGYTF. CDR3 coding DNA: TGTGCCAACAGCCCTCACCCGGACAGAATTAACTATGGCTATACCTTC.

As to this clonotype: One junction end disagrees with the germline gene, perhaps due to a read error. The chain has TRBV7-9 and TRBJ1-2; D is unclear. The CDR3 totals 15 residues. The V gene's germline CDR1 is SEHNR and CDR2 FQNEAQ (reference sequence). The CDR3 sequence: CASSPSVGVSRGCSF. The DNA of the CDR3 is TGTGCCAGCAGCCCTAGTGTTGGGGTTTCGAGAGGCTGCAGCTTC.

A word on this clonotype: At one end the junction does not follow the germline gene, possibly because of a read error. This chain uses TRBV11-3 with TRBJ2-3; 8 bases align to TRBD2. Per germline, CDR1 SGHNT and CDR2 YENEEA. CDR3 length: 16 amino acids. DNA of the CDR3: TGTACCAGCAGCGGCAGCCCGACGGGAGGGGTGGGTACGCAGTATTTT. Translation gives CTSSGSPTGGVGTQYF.